This TCR beta chain comes out of a study of response to subunit inactivated influenza vaccine. Each CDR3 protein gets one entry after TCRdb re-called the RT-PCR reads with MiXCR. The sample holds more than 450,000 distinct CDR3 sequences, around 11% seen once. Germline assignment: CDR1 DFQATT and CDR2 SNEGSKA (reference sequence). Between the trimmed V and J ends, which lost 3 bases and 4 bases, there was a span of 13 bases. CDR3 length: 14 residues. As for this clonotype: Its antigen is undetermined.

Study-wide findings and caveats: That few new T cells are recruited by each seasonal influenza vaccination was the authors' suggestion.

This sample was also put to use in a study of T cells expressing NK-cell markers. That source adds: Production of TCR beta cDNA relied on 5'RACE template switching with UMIs. Serological testing identified seven of the eight sequenced donors as HCMV-seropositive and one as seronegative. With an anti-gamma-delta TCR antibody, sorting in several experiments was kept to alpha-beta TCR T cells. In a handful of donors, these clonotypes also led the CD3+CD56-NKG2C+ fraction.

This rearrangement joins TRBV20-1 to TRBJ1-3; D is possibly TRBD1 (6 bases). The source material was PBMCs from blood, sampled on the day of vaccination. This receptor was obtained from a man in his forties or fifties who received an inactivated influenza vaccine. In DNA form, the CDR3 reads TGCAGTGCTAGGTCGACAGGATCCGGAAACACCATATATTTT. Protein sequence: CSARSTGSGNTIYF.